This TCR beta chain was identified during a study of memory CD4+ T cells and cytomegalovirus serostatus. The repertoire was sequenced with immunoSEQ multiplex PCR; TCRdb's copy has only in-frame clones and lacks some. The profile shows about 59,000 clones, roughly 80% of them singletons. Single viable CD3+CD4+CD8-CD45RO+ cells were sorted as the memory CD4+ T cells. The sequence came from an adult in good health and CMV-seronegative. Some clones in this sample may be carry-over from other donors' samples. The sequenced sample was memory CD4+ T cells from blood.

CDR3 nucleotides: TGTGCCAGCAGCTTAGAATTTATCGGGACGGCTTTCTTT. Amino acid sequence: CASSLEFIGTAFF. The J gene is TRBJ1-1, the V gene TRBV7-9; tentatively, D is TRBD1 (5 bases). CDR1 SEHNR and CDR2 FQNEAQ come from the germline V gene (reference sequence). The CDR3 is 13 amino acids. The V end lost 1 base, the J end lost 11 bases, and 14 bases lay between the germline ends.